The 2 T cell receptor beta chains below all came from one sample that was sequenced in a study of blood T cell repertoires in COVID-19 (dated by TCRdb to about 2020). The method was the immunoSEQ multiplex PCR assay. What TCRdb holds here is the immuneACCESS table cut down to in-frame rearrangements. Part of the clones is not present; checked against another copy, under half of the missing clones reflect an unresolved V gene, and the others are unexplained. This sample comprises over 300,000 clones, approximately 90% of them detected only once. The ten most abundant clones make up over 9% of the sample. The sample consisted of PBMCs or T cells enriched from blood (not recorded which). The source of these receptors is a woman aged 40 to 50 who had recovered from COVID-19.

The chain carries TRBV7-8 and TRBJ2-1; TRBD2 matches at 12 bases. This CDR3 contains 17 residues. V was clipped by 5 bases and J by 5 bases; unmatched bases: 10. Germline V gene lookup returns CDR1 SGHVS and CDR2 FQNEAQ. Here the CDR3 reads CASSARGGLAGDNEQFF. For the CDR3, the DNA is TGTGCCAGCAGCGCGCGGGGGGGACTAGCGGGCGACAATGAGCAGTTCTTC.

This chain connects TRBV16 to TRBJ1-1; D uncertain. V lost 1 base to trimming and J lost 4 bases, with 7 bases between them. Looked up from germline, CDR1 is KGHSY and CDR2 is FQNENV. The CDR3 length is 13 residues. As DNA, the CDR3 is TGTGCCAGCAGCCAATACGGGGTCACTGAAGCTTTCTTT. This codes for CASSQYGVTEAFF.